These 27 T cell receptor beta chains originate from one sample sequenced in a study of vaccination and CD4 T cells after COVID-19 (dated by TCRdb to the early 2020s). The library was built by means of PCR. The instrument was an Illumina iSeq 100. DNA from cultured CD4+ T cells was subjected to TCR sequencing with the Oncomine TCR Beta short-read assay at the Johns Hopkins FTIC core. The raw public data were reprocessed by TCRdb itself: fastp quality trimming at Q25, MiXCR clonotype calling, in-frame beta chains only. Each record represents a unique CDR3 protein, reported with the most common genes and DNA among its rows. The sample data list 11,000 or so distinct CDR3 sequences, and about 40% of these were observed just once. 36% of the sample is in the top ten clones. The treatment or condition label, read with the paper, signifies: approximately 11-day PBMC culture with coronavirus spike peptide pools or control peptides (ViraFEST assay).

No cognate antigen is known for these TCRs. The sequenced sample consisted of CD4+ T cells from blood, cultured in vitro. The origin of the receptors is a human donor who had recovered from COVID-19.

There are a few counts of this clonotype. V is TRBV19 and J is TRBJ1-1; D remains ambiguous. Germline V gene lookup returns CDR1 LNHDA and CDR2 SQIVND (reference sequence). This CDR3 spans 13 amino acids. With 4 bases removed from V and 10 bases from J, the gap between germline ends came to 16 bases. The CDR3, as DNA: TGTGCCAGTAGTAAGCCAACAGAGCGAAGAGCTTTCTTT. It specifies CASSKPTERRAFF.

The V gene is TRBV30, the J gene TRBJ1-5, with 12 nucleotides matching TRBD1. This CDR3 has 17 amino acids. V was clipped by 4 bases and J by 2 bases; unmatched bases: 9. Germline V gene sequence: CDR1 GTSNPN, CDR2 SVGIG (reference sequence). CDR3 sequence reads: CAWTRDRGHRGNQPQHF. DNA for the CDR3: TGTGCCTGGACCCGGGACAGGGGGCATCGGGGCAATCAGCCCCAGCATTTT.

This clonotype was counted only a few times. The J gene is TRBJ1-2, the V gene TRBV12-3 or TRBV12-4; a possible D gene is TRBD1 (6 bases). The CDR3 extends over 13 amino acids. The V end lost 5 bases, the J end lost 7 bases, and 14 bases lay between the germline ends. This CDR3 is CASSTREGGGYTF. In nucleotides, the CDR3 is TGTGCCAGCAGTACCCGGGAGGGGGGTGGCTACACCTTC.

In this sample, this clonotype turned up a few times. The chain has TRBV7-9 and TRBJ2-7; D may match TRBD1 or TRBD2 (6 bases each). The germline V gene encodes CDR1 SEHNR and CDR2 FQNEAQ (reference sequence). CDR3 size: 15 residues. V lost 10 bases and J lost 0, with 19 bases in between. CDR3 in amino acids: CATSGAGTSSYEQYF. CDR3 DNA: TGTGCCACCTCCGGTGCGGGGACAAGCTCCTACGAGCAGTACTTC.

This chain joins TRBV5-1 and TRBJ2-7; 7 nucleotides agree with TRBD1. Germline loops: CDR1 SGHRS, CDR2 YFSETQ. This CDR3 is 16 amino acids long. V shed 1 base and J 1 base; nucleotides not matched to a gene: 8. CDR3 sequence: CASSLPRDRLSYEQYF. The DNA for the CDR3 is TGCGCCAGCAGCTTGCCCCGGGACAGACTTTCCTACGAGCAGTACTTC.

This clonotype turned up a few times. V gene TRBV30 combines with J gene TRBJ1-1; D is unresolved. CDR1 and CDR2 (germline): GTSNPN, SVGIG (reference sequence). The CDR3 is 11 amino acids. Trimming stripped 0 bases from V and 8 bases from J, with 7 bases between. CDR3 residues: CAWSVASEAFF. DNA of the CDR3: TGTGCCTGGAGTGTAGCTTCGGAAGCTTTCTTT.

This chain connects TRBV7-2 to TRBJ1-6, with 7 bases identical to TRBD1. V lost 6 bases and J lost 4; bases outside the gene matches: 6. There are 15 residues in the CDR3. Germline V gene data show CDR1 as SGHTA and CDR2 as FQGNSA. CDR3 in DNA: TGTGCCAGCAGTCACGGGACAGCTTATAATTCACCCCTCCACTTT. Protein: CASSHGTAYNSPLHF. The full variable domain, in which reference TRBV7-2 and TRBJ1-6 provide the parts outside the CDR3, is GAGVSQSPSNKVTEKGKDVELRCDPISGHTALYWYRQSLGQGLEFLIYFQGNSAPDKSGLPSDRFSAERTGGSVSTLTIQRTQQEDSAVYLCASSHGTAYNSPLHFGNGTRLTVT.

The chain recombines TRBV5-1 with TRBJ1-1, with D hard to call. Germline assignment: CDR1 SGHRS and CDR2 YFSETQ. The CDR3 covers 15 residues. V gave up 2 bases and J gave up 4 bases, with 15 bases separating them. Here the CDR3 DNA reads TGCGCCAGCAGCTTAAGTGAGGGCTTCGGCACTGAAGCTTTCTTT. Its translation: CASSLSEGFGTEAFF.

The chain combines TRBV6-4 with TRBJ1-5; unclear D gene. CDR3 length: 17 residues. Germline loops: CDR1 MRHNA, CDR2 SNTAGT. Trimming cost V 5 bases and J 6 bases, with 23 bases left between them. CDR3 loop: CASSTKGWPKAIQPQHF. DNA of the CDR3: TGTGCCAGCAGTACCAAAGGGTGGCCGAAGGCAATTCAGCCCCAGCATTTT.

CDR3 protein: CASSYRDSLNTEAFF. The CDR3 DNA reads TGTGCCAGCAGTTACCGGGACAGTTTGAACACTGAAGCTTTCTTT. The J gene is TRBJ1-1, the V gene TRBV6-5; TRBD1 matches 7 bases. The CDR3 covers 15 residues. The V segment lost 2 bases and the J segment 0 bases; nucleotides outside the gene matches: 3. The germline V gene has CDR1 MNHEY and CDR2 SVGAGI.

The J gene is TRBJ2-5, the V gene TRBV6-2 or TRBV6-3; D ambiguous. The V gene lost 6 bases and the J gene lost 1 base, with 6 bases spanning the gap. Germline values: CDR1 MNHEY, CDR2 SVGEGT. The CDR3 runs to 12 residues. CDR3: CASSRSQETQYF. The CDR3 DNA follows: TGTGCCAGCAGCCGAAGCCAAGAGACCCAGTACTTC.

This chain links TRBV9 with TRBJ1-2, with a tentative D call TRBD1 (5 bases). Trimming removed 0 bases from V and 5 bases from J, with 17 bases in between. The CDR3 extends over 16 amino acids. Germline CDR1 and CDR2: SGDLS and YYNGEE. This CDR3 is CASSVGRGYSAYGYTF. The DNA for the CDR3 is TGTGCCAGCAGCGTAGGGCGGGGGTATTCTGCGTATGGCTACACCTTC.

In nucleotides, the CDR3 is TGCAGTGCTAGGAGACAGGGGGCGGGGGAGACCCAGTACTTC. Translation gives CSARRQGAGETQYF. The gene calls are TRBV20-1 and TRBJ2-5; 10 nucleotides match TRBD1. CDR1 is DFQATT and CDR2 is SNEGSKA in the germline V gene (reference sequence). V gave up 3 bases and J gave up 5 bases; unmatched junction bases: 6. This CDR3 region has 14 residues.

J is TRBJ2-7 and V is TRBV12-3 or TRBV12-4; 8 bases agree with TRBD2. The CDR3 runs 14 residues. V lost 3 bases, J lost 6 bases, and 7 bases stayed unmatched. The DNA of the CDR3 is TGTGCCAGCAGTTTCGGTTGGACTAGCACCGAGCAGTACTTC. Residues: CASSFGWTSTEQYF.

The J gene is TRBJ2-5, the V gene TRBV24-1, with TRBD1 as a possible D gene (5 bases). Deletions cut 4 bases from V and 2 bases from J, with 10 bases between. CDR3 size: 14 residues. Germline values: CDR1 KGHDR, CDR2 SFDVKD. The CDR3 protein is CATSDNDSQETQYF. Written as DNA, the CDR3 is TGTGCCACCAGTGACAATGACAGTCAAGAGACCCAGTACTTC.

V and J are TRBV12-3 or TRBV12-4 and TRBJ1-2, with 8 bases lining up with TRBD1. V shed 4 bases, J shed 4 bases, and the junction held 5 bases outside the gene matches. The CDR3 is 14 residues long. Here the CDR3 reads CASSSRGLAYGYTF. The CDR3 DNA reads TGTGCCAGCAGTTCCAGGGGGCTCGCCTATGGCTACACCTTC.

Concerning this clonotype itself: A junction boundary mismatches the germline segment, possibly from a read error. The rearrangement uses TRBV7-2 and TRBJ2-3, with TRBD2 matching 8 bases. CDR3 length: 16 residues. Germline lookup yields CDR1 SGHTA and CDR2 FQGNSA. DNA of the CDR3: TGCGCCAGCAGCCACGGGGGTAGCGGGGCGACAGATACGCAGTATTTT. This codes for CASSHGGSGATDTQYF.

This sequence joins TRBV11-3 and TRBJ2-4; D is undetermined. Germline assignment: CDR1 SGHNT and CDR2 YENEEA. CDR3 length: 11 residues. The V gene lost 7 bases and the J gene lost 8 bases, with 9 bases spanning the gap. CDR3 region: CASMAGYIQYF. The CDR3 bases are TGTGCCAGCATGGCAGGTTACATTCAGTACTTC.

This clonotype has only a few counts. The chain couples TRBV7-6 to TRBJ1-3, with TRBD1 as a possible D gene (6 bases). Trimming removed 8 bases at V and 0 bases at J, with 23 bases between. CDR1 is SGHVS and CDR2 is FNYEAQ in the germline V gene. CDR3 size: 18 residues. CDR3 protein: CASSTPWGARDSGNTIYF. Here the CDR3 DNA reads TGTGCCAGCTCAACGCCGTGGGGGGCAAGGGACTCTGGAAACACCATATATTTT. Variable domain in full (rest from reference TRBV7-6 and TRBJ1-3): GAGVSQSPRYKVTKRGQDVALRCDPISGHVSLYWYRQALGQGPEFLTYFNYEAQQDKSGLPNDRFSAERPEGSISTLTIQRTEQRDSAMYRCASSTPWGARDSGNTIYFGEGSWLTVV.

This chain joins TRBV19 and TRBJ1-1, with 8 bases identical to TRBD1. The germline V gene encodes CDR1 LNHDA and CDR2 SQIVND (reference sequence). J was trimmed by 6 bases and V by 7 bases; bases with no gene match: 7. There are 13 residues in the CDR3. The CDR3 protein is CASIRQGAAEAFF. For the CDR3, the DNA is TGTGCCAGTATTAGGCAGGGGGCCGCTGAAGCTTTCTTT.

The CDR3 sequence: CSARDQGTMRSGYTF. The CDR3 coding sequence is TGCAGTGCTAGAGACCAGGGGACTATGAGGTCGGGCTACACCTTC. The J gene is TRBJ1-2, the V gene TRBV20-1; D perhaps matches TRBD1 (6 bases). Germline CDR1 is DFQATT and CDR2 is SNEGSKA (reference sequence). V was trimmed by 0 bases and J by 8 bases, leaving 19 bases between them. The CDR3 runs 15 residues.

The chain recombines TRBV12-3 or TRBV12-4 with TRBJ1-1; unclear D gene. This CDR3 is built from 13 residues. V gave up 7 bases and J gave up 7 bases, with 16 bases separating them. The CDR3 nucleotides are TGTGCCAGCATCGCAGACGCGTGGGGTGAAGCTTTCTTT. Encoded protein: CASIADAWGEAFF.

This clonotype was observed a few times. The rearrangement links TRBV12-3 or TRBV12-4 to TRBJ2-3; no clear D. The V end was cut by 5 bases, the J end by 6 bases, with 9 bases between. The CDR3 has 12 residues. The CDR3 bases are TGTGCCAGCAGTGCCTCTATCGATACGCAGTATTTT. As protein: CASSASIDTQYF.

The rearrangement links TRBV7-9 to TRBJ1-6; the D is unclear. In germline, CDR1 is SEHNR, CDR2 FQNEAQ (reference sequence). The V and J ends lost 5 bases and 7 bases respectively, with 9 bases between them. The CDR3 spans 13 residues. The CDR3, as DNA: TGTGCCAGCAGCAAAGACGGCAATTCACCCCTCCACTTT. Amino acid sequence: CASSKDGNSPLHF.

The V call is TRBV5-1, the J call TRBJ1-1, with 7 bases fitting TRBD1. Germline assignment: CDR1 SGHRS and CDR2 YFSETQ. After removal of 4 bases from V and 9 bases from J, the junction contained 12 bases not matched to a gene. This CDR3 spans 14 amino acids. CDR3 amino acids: CASSPQGGLVQAFF. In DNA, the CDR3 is TGCGCCAGCAGCCCCCAGGGGGGGTTGGTTCAAGCTTTCTTT.

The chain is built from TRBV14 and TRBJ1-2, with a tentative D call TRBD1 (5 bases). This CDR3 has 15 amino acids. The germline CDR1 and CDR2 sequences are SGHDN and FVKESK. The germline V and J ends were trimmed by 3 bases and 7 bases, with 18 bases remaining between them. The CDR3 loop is CASSHPRDPRFGYTF. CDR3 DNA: TGTGCCAGCAGCCATCCCCGGGACCCCCGTTTTGGCTACACCTTC.

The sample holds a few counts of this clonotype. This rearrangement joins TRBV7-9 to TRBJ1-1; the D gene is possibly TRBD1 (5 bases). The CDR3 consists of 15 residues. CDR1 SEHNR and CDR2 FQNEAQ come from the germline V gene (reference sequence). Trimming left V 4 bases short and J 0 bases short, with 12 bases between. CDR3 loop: CASSSGTAMNTEAFF. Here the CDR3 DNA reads TGTGCCAGCAGCTCAGGGACCGCTATGAACACTGAAGCTTTCTTT. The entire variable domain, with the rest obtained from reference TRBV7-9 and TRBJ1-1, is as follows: DTGVSQNPRHKITKRGQNVTFRCDPISEHNRLYWYRQTLGQGPEFLTYFQNEAQLEKSRLLSDRFSAERPKGSFSTLEIQRTEQGDSAMYLCASSSGTAMNTEAFFGQGTRLTVV.